Each of the 27 T cell receptor beta chains below was sequenced from the same sample in a study of blood T cell repertoires in COVID-19. Only in-frame clones appear in the TCRdb table, and some are missing; sequencing was by immunoSEQ multiplex PCR. The sample shows tens of thousands of clones, about 83% of them seen only once. Sequenced material: peripheral blood. The receptors originated from a human donor in a cohort sampled during active COVID-19.

This chain uses TRBV29-1 with TRBJ2-1; D may be TRBD2 (5 bases). CDR1 and CDR2 from the germline V gene are SQVTM and ANQGSEA. V was clipped by 4 bases and J by 7 bases, with 14 bases between them. This CDR3 region has 13 residues. For the CDR3, the DNA is TGCAGCGTTGTTCCAGCGGCAAATAATGAGCAGTTCTTC. It is translated as CSVVPAANNEQFF.

This clone was recorded once. The V and J genes are TRBV11-2 and TRBJ2-1; a weak D match, TRBD1 (5 bases). CDR1 is SGHAT and CDR2 is FQNNGV in the germline V gene. Trimming left V 1 base short and J 9 bases short, with 10 bases between. The CDR3 consists of 13 residues. CDR3 DNA sequence: TGTGCCAGCAGCTTAGTTTCTAGGGGTGAGCAGTTCTTC. It yields the protein CASSLVSRGEQFF.

The CDR3 is CASRPGTKGQETQYF. In DNA, the CDR3 is TGCGCCAGCAGACCCGGGACTAAGGGCCAAGAGACCCAGTACTTC. The chain employs TRBV5-1 and TRBJ2-5; 7 bases agree with TRBD2. V was clipped by 5 bases and J by 1 base; unmatched bases: 8. The CDR3 has 15 amino acids. Germline V gene sequence: CDR1 SGHRS, CDR2 YFSETQ.

This rearrangement joins TRBV28 to TRBJ1-5, with 9 nucleotides matching TRBD1. The trim removed 6 bases at V and 5 bases at J, leaving 2 bases unmatched. The CDR3 runs to 13 residues. Germline loops: CDR1 MDHEN, CDR2 SYDVKM. The CDR3 is CASSDRGDQPQHF. The CDR3 DNA follows: TGTGCCAGCAGCGACAGGGGGGATCAGCCCCAGCATTTT.

The chain recombines TRBV15 with TRBJ2-5; possibly TRBD2 for D (5 bases). Trimming removed 1 base at V and 4 bases at J, with 10 bases between. The germline V gene has CDR1 LNHNV and CDR2 YYDKDF (reference sequence). This CDR3 is 14 amino acids long. The CDR3, as DNA: TGTGCCACCAGCAGAGCCCGGGGAAGAGAGACCCAGTACTTC. Residues: CATSRARGRETQYF.

The genes are TRBV3-1 (or the pseudogene TRBV3-2) and TRBJ2-5, with 8 positions matching TRBD2. Germline V gene lookup returns CDR1 LGHDT and CDR2 YNNKEL (reference sequence). This CDR3 has 16 amino acids. The junction had 9 bases not matched to a gene; V was cut back by 3 bases and J by 3 bases. CDR3 nucleotide sequence: TGTGCCAGCAGCCAGTATCTAGCGGGCTACAAAGAGACCCAGTACTTC. Translated, it gives CASSQYLAGYKETQYF.

The rearrangement links TRBV7-2 to TRBJ2-7; 10 bases are a match to TRBD2. Germline V gives CDR1 SGHTA, CDR2 FQGNSA. The CDR3 totals 16 residues. Unmatched junction bases numbered 5, after V lost 1 base and J lost 2 bases. The CDR3 DNA follows: TGTGCCAGCAGCTTAGGTGTCCTAGCGGGGGCCTACGAGCAGTACTTC. Translating it yields CASSLGVLAGAYEQYF.

V is TRBV11-2 and J is TRBJ2-1, with 11 bases lining up with TRBD1. Germline V gene lookup returns CDR1 SGHAT and CDR2 FQNNGV. The ends lost 5 bases at V and 6 bases at J; junction bases unmatched: 9. The CDR3 extends over 16 amino acids. The CDR3 coding sequence is TGTGCCAGCAGCCAAAAGACCGGGACAGGGGGCAATGAGCAGTTCTTC. Its protein is CASSQKTGTGGNEQFF.

The chain couples TRBV29-1 to TRBJ1-1; D unresolved. This CDR3 region has 11 residues. Trimming shortened V by 5 bases and J by 4 bases, and 8 bases separated the two germline ends. Per the germline V gene, CDR1 is SQVTM and CDR2 is ANQGSEA. The CDR3 protein is CSVRRTTEAFF. Written as DNA, the CDR3 is TGCAGCGTTAGGAGGACCACTGAAGCTTTCTTT.

The chain joins TRBV6-2 or TRBV6-3 to TRBJ2-1; no firm D call. From germline, CDR1 is MNHEY and CDR2 SVGEGT. CDR3 length equals 15 residues. Trimming cost V 5 bases and J 0 bases, with 11 bases left between them. The CDR3 DNA sequence: TGTGCCAGCAGTCCCACGGCTAGCTCCTACAATGAGCAGTTCTTC. Translated: CASSPTASSYNEQFF.

CDR3 in amino acids: CASRPTGTGELFF. CDR3 nucleotides: TGTGCCAGCAGACCGACAGGCACCGGGGAGCTGTTTTTT. The V gene is TRBV12-3 or TRBV12-4, the J gene TRBJ2-2, with a tentative D call TRBD1 (6 bases). V lost 6 bases and J 4 bases, leaving 9 bases between the germline ends. The CDR3 is made up of 13 amino acids.

The rearrangement joins TRBV5-5 to TRBJ1-4; maybe TRBD1 (6 bases). V shed 0 bases and J shed 7 bases, with 13 bases lying between them. The length of the CDR3 is 15 residues. CDR1 is SGHKS and CDR2 is YYEKEE in the germline V gene (reference sequence). CDR3 residues: CASSLEQGRAEKLFF. CDR3 bases: TGTGCCAGCAGCTTGGAACAGGGCCGGGCTGAAAAACTGTTTTTT.

In this sample, this clone turned up a few times. The V and J genes are TRBV6-5 and TRBJ2-5, with D possibly being TRBD2 (6 bases). Trimming took off 6 bases at V and 0 bases at J, with 11 bases between the two ends. Germline assignment: CDR1 MNHEY and CDR2 SVGAGI. The CDR3 runs 14 residues. In DNA form, the CDR3 reads TGTGCCAGCAGCCAAAGCGGGCACCAAGAGACCCAGTACTTC. It codes for CASSQSGHQETQYF.

This clone was observed a handful of times. The chain combines TRBV28 with TRBJ2-7; tentative D call: TRBD2 (5 bases). Trimming stripped 8 bases from V and 9 bases from J, with 20 bases between. Per germline, CDR1 MDHEN and CDR2 SYDVKM. This CDR3 contains 13 residues. CDR3 in DNA: TGTGCCAGCGGCGGAGGAAAGTCGGGATGGCAGTACTTC. Residues: CASGGGKSGWQYF.

This clone was recorded only once. This CDR3 reads CASSLTTGGLSETQYF. DNA for the CDR3: TGTGCCAGCAGTTTGACGACAGGGGGCCTTTCTGAGACCCAGTACTTC. The chain joins TRBV28 to TRBJ2-5, with 10 positions matching TRBD1. Trimming took 3 bases from V and 5 from J; bases not matched to a gene: 9. Germline-derived CDR1 and CDR2 are MDHEN and SYDVKM. The CDR3 totals 16 residues.

The V gene is TRBV11-2, the J gene TRBJ2-1; 7 bases agree with TRBD2. CDR1 is SGHAT and CDR2 is FQNNGV in the germline V gene. This CDR3 contains 15 residues. The V gene end was trimmed by 3 bases and the J gene end by 8 bases; junction bases not matched to a gene: 10. The CDR3 DNA reads as TGTGCCAGCAGCTTTCGGGGCGGGGGTGAGGATGAGCAGTTCTTC. It codes for CASSFRGGGEDEQFF.

This chain links TRBV5-4 with TRBJ2-2; possibly TRBD2 for D (7 bases). The CDR3 covers 15 residues. In germline, CDR1 is SGHNT, CDR2 YYREEE (reference sequence). Trimming shortened V by 0 bases and J by 4 bases, and 10 bases separated the two germline ends. CDR3 coding DNA: TGTGCCAGCAGCTTGGGGGGGGGCCGCACCGGGGAGCTGTTTTTT. This encodes CASSLGGGRTGELFF. The variable domain in full, with the rest retrieved from reference TRBV5-4 and TRBJ2-2, is ETGVTQSPTHLIKTRGQQVTLRCSSQSGHNTVSWYQQALGQGPQFIFQYYREEENGRGNFPPRFSGLQFPNYSSELNVNALELDDSALYLCASSLGGGRTGELFFGEGSRLTVL.

V gene TRBV10-3 combines with J gene TRBJ1-3, with 7 bases lining up with TRBD1. J lost 0 bases, V lost 8 bases, and 34 bases had no gene match. The CDR3 is 24 residues long. CDR1 is ENHRY and CDR2 is SYGVKD in the germline V gene. This CDR3 is CAIDFPSQRPTGAPFSCSGNTIYF. The CDR3 nucleotides are TGTGCCATCGACTTCCCCAGCCAAAGGCCAACAGGGGCGCCATTCTCGTGCTCTGGAAACACCATATATTTT.

V and J are TRBV28 and TRBJ1-2, with D unclear. The ends were cut back, 6 bases at V and 1 base at J, with 15 bases in the middle. The CDR3 covers 15 residues. Germline lookup yields CDR1 MDHEN and CDR2 SYDVKM. The CDR3 DNA sequence: TGTGCCAGCAGGCAGGAGGGATTTGGTAACTATGGCTACACCTTC. It is translated as CASRQEGFGNYGYTF.

This chain uses TRBV2 with TRBJ1-2, with D unresolved. Germline V gene data show CDR1 as SNHLY and CDR2 as FYNNEI. Trimming removed 5 bases from V and 4 bases from J, with 11 bases in between. This CDR3 has 13 residues. The CDR3 nucleotides read TGTGCCAGCAGTATCCTGGGGAGCTATGGCTACACCTTC. As protein: CASSILGSYGYTF. The variable domain in full, completed from reference TRBV2 and TRBJ1-2, reads EPEVTQTPSHQVTQMGQEVILRCVPISNHLYFYWYRQILGQKVEFLVSFYNNEISEKSEIFDDQFSVERPDGSNFTLKIRSTKLEDSAMYFCASSILGSYGYTFGSGTRLTVV.

The gene calls are TRBV6-5 and TRBJ1-6; 9 bases align to TRBD1. CDR3 length equals 15 residues. Germline-derived CDR1 and CDR2 are MNHEY and SVGAGI. Trimming took 7 bases from V and 7 from J; bases not matched to a gene: 8. The CDR3, as DNA: TGTGCCAGCAACCTACAGGGGGCGCTGAATTCACCCCTCCACTTT. Translation: CASNLQGALNSPLHF.

The chain employs TRBV6-2 or TRBV6-3 and TRBJ1-5, with D maybe TRBD1 (5 bases). The CDR3 loop spans 16 amino acids. The V gene's germline CDR1 is MNHEY and CDR2 SVGEGT. V shed 4 bases and J shed 5 bases, with 18 bases lying between them. CDR3 in DNA: TGTGCCAGCAGTTCGGCCAGGAAGGCAGGGTATCAGCCCCAGCATTTT. Translating gives CASSSARKAGYQPQHF.

V usage is TRBV2 and J usage is TRBJ2-1; D is possibly TRBD2 (7 bases). The germline CDR1 and CDR2 sequences are SNHLY and FYNNEI. Trimming pared 2 bases from V and 4 bases from J, leaving 15 bases between. This CDR3 region has 16 residues. The CDR3 bases are TGTGCCAGCAGTGAATGGGGGGGGACACTATACAATGAGCAGTTCTTC. It is translated as CASSEWGGTLYNEQFF.

On this clone itself: The same CDR3 also results from other DNA sequences found in this sample. The chain combines TRBV5-1 with TRBJ1-5; D is perhaps TRBD1 (5 bases). V was pared by 0 bases and J by 7 bases, with 14 bases between. CDR3 length equals 15 residues. Germline CDR1 and CDR2: SGHRS and YFSETQ. This chain's CDR3 is CASSLGGGDRQPQHF. In DNA form, the CDR3 reads TGCGCCAGCAGCTTGGGGGGCGGAGATCGGCAGCCCCAGCATTTT.

V is TRBV28 and J is TRBJ2-1; 7 positions match TRBD1. The CDR3 extends over 14 amino acids. The germline V gene has CDR1 MDHEN and CDR2 SYDVKM. Losses at the gene ends were 5 bases for V and 5 bases for J; bases not matched to a gene: 6. The CDR3 here is CASSPIDRDNEQFF. In DNA, the CDR3 is TGTGCCAGCAGTCCCATCGACAGGGACAATGAGCAGTTCTTC.

V and J are TRBV3-1 (or the pseudogene TRBV3-2) and TRBJ1-3; 7 bases are shared with TRBD1. The germline gives CDR1 LGHDT, CDR2 YNNKEL (reference sequence). CDR3 length equals 16 residues. Trimming removed 5 bases from V and 0 bases from J; junction bases left unmatched: 7. CDR3 protein: CASSSTGDLSGNTIYF. The CDR3 nucleotides are TGTGCCAGCAGCTCCACAGGGGACCTCTCTGGAAACACCATATATTTT.

The chain is built from TRBV3-1 (or the pseudogene TRBV3-2) and TRBJ2-2, with unresolved D. CDR1 is LGHDT, CDR2 YNNKEL, per germline (reference sequence). The ends were cut back, 1 base at V and 5 bases at J, with 8 bases in the middle. The CDR3 covers 14 residues. The chain's CDR3 is CASSQVQETGELFF. CDR3 sequence (DNA): TGTGCCAGCAGCCAAGTACAAGAAACCGGGGAGCTGTTTTTT.